This entry is about one T cell receptor (beta chain). This sample is part of a study of molecular identifiers for immune sequencing clone quantification. With V trimmed by 3 bases and J by 4 bases, 10 bases remained unmatched. The CDR3 covers 16 residues. Germline assignment: CDR1 LNHNV and CDR2 YYDKDF (reference sequence). Bulk TCR libraries were made with methods that had been previously described and with listed TCR primers. One entry per CDR3 protein, called by TCRdb with MiXCR from the PCR reads. The table has about 32,000 distinct CDR3 sequences, about 18% seen once; the top ten hold more than 0.9%.

The rearrangement joins TRBV15 to TRBJ2-7; TRBD1 matches at 9 bases. The clonotype comes from a human donor in good health. Some libraries in this study had Jurkat cell RNA spiked in. The specimen was naive CD8+ T cells from blood, with Jurkat cell RNA spiked in. The subset here: FACS-sorted CD8+CD4-CCR7+CD45RA+ naive T cells. Here the CDR3 reads CATSSSTGGSIYEQYF. CDR3 coding DNA: TGTGCCACCAGCAGTTCGACAGGGGGGAGTATATACGAGCAGTACTTC.